The 4 T cell receptor beta chains presented below share a single source sample, sequenced in a study of tumor and adjacent non-tumor tissue in lung cancer. No cell sorting was done before RNA was extracted from the tissue. The normal lung tissue was taken more than 3 cm from the tumor edge. A modified ARM-PCR protocol with three rounds of nested PCR amplified TCRbeta. One entry per CDR3 protein, called by TCRdb with MiXCR from the multiplex PCR reads. The repertoire holds fewer than 75,000 distinct CDR3 sequences, around 80% seen once, with over 35% in the top ten. Material: distant non-tumor lung tissue. The receptors derive from a man aged 55 to 69 with non-small cell lung cancer.

A word on this clonotype: This may be a read error, as it is one base from a much larger clone. V usage is TRBV2 and J usage is TRBJ2-1; TRBD2 might be the D (5 bases). Trimming cost V 3 bases and J 15 bases, with 15 bases left between them. The CDR3 consists of 12 residues. Germline V gene sequence: CDR1 SNHLY, CDR2 FYNNEI. This chain's CDR3 is CASSEKGRRRFF. The CDR3 DNA sequence: TGTGCCAGCAGTGAGAAAGGGAGAAGGCGGTTCTTC.

In this sample, this clonotype turned up many times. This chain connects TRBV4-1 to TRBJ2-6; D may be TRBD2 (5 bases). The CDR3 is made up of 14 amino acids. V was clipped by 7 bases and J by 4 bases, with 11 bases between them. The germline V gene encodes CDR1 MGHRA and CDR2 YSYEKL. CDR3: CASNVRAGANVLTF. As DNA, the CDR3 is TGCGCCAGCAACGTGAGGGCCGGGGCCAACGTCCTGACTTTC.

This clonotype showed up just once. Likely a read error: the CDR3 ends without its conserved phenylalanine or tryptophan. The chain has TRBV29-1 and TRBJ2-7; D gene ambiguous. Germline CDR1 and CDR2: SQVTM and ANQGSEA. Trimming removed 8 bases at V and 0 bases at J, with 11 bases between. The CDR3 extends over 12 amino acids. CDR3 DNA sequence: TGCAGCCTATCGGTCAGCTCCTACGAGCAGTACTTA. The encoded protein is CSLSVSSYEQYL.

This clonotype showed up just a few times. The gene calls are TRBV11-3 and TRBJ2-1; D possibly matches TRBD1 or TRBD2 (5 bases each). This CDR3 is 15 amino acids long. The V and J ends lost 5 bases and 6 bases respectively, with 17 bases between them. Germline V gene sequence: CDR1 SGHNT, CDR2 YENEEA. The CDR3 is CASSHEAGGGNEQFF. The CDR3 DNA is TGTGCCAGCAGCCATGAAGCTGGGGGTGGCAATGAGCAGTTCTTC. The full variable domain, with the rest looked up from reference TRBV11-3 and TRBJ2-1, is EAGVVQSPRYKIIEKKQPVAFWCNPISGHNTLYWYLQNLGQGPELLIRYENEEAVDDSQLPKDRFSAERLKGVDSTLKIQPAELGDSAVYLCASSHEAGGGNEQFFGPGTRLTVL.